The 13 T cell receptor beta chains in this list originate from one sample, sequenced in a study of blood T cell repertoires in COVID-19. The assay was immunoSEQ multiplex PCR, and TCRdb's table has in-frame clones only and misses some. The table has approximately 32,000 clones, 88% seen once. Sequenced input: peripheral blood. These receptors all come from a woman in her 70s with active COVID-19.

The J gene is TRBJ1-1, the V gene TRBV6-2 or TRBV6-3, with D unresolved. This CDR3 region has 13 residues. Germline CDR1 is MNHEY and CDR2 is SVGEGT. V lost 0 bases to trimming and J lost 8 bases, with 10 bases between them. CDR3 sequence reads: CASSYSTASEAFF. The CDR3 DNA sequence: TGTGCCAGCAGTTACTCTACAGCCTCCGAAGCTTTCTTT.

The chain links TRBV2 to TRBJ2-7; the match to TRBD2 covers 7 bases. The germline gives CDR1 SNHLY, CDR2 FYNNEI. This CDR3 spans 17 amino acids. V was pared by 5 bases and J by 6 bases, with 19 bases of the junction left unmatched. DNA of the CDR3: TGTGCCAGCAGTCCTGTGCCCTCACCGGGCCTAGCGGCCGAGCAGTACTTC. As protein: CASSPVPSPGLAAEQYF.

The rearrangement joins TRBV2 to TRBJ2-7, with D possibly being TRBD1 (6 bases). Trimming pared 11 bases from V and 12 bases from J, leaving 26 bases between. CDR1 and CDR2 from the germline V gene are SNHLY and FYNNEI. CDR3 length: 13 amino acids. Written as DNA, the CDR3 is TGTGCCCTCTCCCCCCCTGGTCCAGGGGAACCGTACTTC. Its protein product is CALSPPGPGEPYF.

This rearrangement joins TRBV4-1 to TRBJ2-3; 11 bases map to TRBD1. The germline gives CDR1 MGHRA, CDR2 YSYEKL. Losses at the gene ends were 0 bases for V and 1 base for J; bases not matched to a gene: 15. The CDR3 runs 21 residues. The chain's CDR3 is CASSQEDRDRGTGSGTDTQYF. In nucleotides, the CDR3 is TGCGCCAGCAGCCAAGAAGACCGGGACAGGGGGACTGGTTCGGGCACAGATACGCAGTATTTT.

This clone showed up just once. J is TRBJ2-3 and V is TRBV19, with D unclear. Germline CDR1 is LNHDA and CDR2 is SQIVND (reference sequence). The ends were cut back, 3 bases at V and 11 bases at J, with 12 bases in the middle. CDR3 length: 12 amino acids. CDR3 DNA sequence: TGTGCCAGTAGTATTGGCCCAGATGGGCAGTATTTT. Translated: CASSIGPDGQYF.

The chain recombines TRBV2 with TRBJ1-1; tentatively, D is TRBD1 (5 bases). The CDR3 has 13 amino acids. The germline gives CDR1 SNHLY, CDR2 FYNNEI. V lost 1 base and J lost 4, with 7 bases in between. In DNA, the CDR3 is TGTGCCAGCAGTGAAGGGCAGGGCACTGAAGCTTTCTTT. This encodes CASSEGQGTEAFF.

This clone appeared a single time. The J gene is TRBJ1-5, the V gene TRBV7-6, with D possibly TRBD1 on 6 matching bases. V shed 5 bases and J shed 5 bases, with 10 bases lying between them. The CDR3 runs to 13 residues. Germline V CDR1 and CDR2: SGHVS, FNYEAQ. This CDR3 is CASSRRQDQPQHF. CDR3 nucleotide sequence: TGTGCCAGCAGCCGTCGACAGGATCAGCCCCAGCATTTT.

This chain uses TRBV5-8 with TRBJ1-2; D is unclear. This CDR3 is 10 amino acids long. Germline assignment: CDR1 SGHTS and CDR2 YDEGEE. V gave up 4 bases and J gave up 5 bases, with 3 bases separating them. Here the CDR3 DNA reads TGTGCCAGCAGCCTATATGGCTACACCTTC. It translates to CASSLYGYTF.

The chain recombines TRBV6-5 with TRBJ2-7; TRBD1 matches 7 bases. Losses at the gene ends were 7 bases for V and 3 bases for J; bases not matched to a gene: 3. CDR1 is MNHEY, CDR2 SVGAGI, per germline. This CDR3 spans 12 amino acids. CDR3 sequence (DNA): TGTGCCAGCAAGGGACAGAACTACGAGCAGTACTTC. Translation gives CASKGQNYEQYF.

This chain links TRBV6-5 with TRBJ2-1; no firm D call. Per germline, CDR1 MNHEY and CDR2 SVGAGI. The CDR3 has 13 amino acids. Trimming took off 6 bases at V and 8 bases at J, with 14 bases between the two ends. The CDR3 sequence is CASSPDQRDEQFF. The CDR3 DNA is TGTGCCAGCAGCCCCGATCAGCGAGATGAGCAGTTCTTC.

V usage is TRBV28 and J usage is TRBJ1-6; TRBD1 is a possible D gene (5 bases). Looked up from germline, CDR1 is MDHEN and CDR2 is SYDVKM. Trimming took off 4 bases at V and 8 bases at J, with 15 bases between the two ends. The CDR3 covers 15 residues. The CDR3 loop reads CASSYPGKGDSPLHF. DNA for the CDR3: TGTGCCAGCAGTTACCCCGGCAAAGGGGATTCACCCCTCCACTTT.

The chain combines TRBV5-1 with TRBJ2-5; D gene unclear. Per the germline V gene, CDR1 is SGHRS and CDR2 is YFSETQ. This CDR3 has 13 amino acids. V lost 0 bases and J lost 2, with 5 bases in between. In nucleotides, the CDR3 is TGCGCCAGCAGCTTGGGAGTACAAGAGACCCAGTACTTC. Translation gives CASSLGVQETQYF.

This chain joins TRBV11-3 and TRBJ2-7; no reliable D call. The germline V gene encodes CDR1 SGHNT and CDR2 YENEEA. The CDR3 is 13 amino acids. V lost 0 bases, J lost 7 bases, and 10 bases lay in between. The CDR3 DNA is TGTGCCAGCAGCTTAGAAACGCGTCGGGAGCAGTACTTC. It is translated as CASSLETRREQYF.